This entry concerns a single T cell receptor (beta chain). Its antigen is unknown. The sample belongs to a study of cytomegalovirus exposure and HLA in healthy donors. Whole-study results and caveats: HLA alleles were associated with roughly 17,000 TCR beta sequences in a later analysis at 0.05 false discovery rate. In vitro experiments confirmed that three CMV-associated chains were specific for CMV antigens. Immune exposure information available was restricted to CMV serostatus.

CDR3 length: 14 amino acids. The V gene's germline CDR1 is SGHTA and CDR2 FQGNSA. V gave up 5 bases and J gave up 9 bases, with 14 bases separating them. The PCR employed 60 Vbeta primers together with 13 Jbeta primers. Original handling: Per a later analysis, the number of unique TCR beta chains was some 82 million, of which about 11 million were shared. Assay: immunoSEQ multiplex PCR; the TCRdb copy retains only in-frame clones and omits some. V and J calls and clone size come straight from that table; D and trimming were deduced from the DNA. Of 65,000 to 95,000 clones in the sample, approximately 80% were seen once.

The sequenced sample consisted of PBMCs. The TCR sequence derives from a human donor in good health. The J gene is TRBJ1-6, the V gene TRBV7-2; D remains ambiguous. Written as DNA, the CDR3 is TGTGCCAGCAGCGCCCTTTCTGAGCGTTCACCCCTCCACTTT. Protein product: CASSALSERSPLHF.